A selection of T cell receptor beta chains follows, all from one sample in a study of blood T cell repertoires in COVID-19. Using immunoSEQ multiplex PCR, the repertoire was profiled, and TCRdb retains in-frame clones only, with some absent. The table lists 100,000 to 120,000 clones, 85% to 90% of them singletons, with about 3.5% in the top ten. The sequencing sample was made of peripheral blood. These receptors came from a woman in her forties or fifties with acute or convalescent COVID-19. Each CDR3 is given with its conserved first and last residue. The D gene is left open where the match is weak. Some rows mark clone size as missing; the rest say once, few, many or name a class of expanded clone.

D | J | V | size | CDR3 | DNA
- | TRBJ2-7 | TRBV5-1 | - | CASSGNRGGSYEQYF | TGCGCCAGCAGCGGGAACAGGGGGGGTTCCTACGAGCAGTACTTC
TRBD1 | TRBJ2-1 | TRBV15 | - | CATSSGDRAIYNEQFF | TGTGCCACCAGCAGTGGGGACAGGGCCATATACAATGAGCAGTTCTTC
- | TRBJ2-2 | TRBV28 | - | CASSKSDGANTGELFF | TGTGCCAGCAGTAAAAGCGACGGGGCGAACACCGGGGAGCTGTTTTTT
TRBD1 | TRBJ2-3 | TRBV5-1 | - | CASSLETGAWDTQYF | TGCGCCAGCAGCTTGGAAACAGGGGCTTGGGATACGCAGTATTTT
TRBD1 | TRBJ1-2 | TRBV19 | - | CASNKDRGRNGYTF | TGTGCCAGTAATAAGGACAGGGGGCGAAATGGCTACACCTTC
TRBD2 | TRBJ2-3 | TRBV27 | - | CASNPTSGKTDTQYF | TGTGCCAGCAACCCGACTAGCGGGAAAACAGATACGCAGTATTTT
- | TRBJ2-2 | TRBV18 | - | CASSFNSRSGSFSGELFF | TGTGCCAGCTCCTTCAACTCCCGCTCGGGTTCGTTCTCCGGGGAGCTGTTTTTT
- | TRBJ1-3 | TRBV11-2 | - | CATSTAVGNTIYF | TGTGCCACCTCGACAGCCGTTGGAAACACCATATATTTT
TRBD1 | TRBJ2-7 | TRBV18 | - | CASSQRDRDRGKEQYF | TGTGCCAGCTCCCAACGAGACCGGGACAGGGGGAAGGAGCAGTACTTC
- | TRBJ1-1 | TRBV3-1/TRBV3-2 | - | CASSRYSNTEAFF | TGTGCCAGCAGCCGTTACAGCAACACTGAAGCTTTCTTT
TRBD1 | TRBJ1-5 | TRBV5-1 | - | CASSFGTGHNQPQHF | TGCGCCAGCAGCTTCGGGACAGGACACAATCAGCCCCAGCATTTT
- | TRBJ1-1 | TRBV10-3 | once | CAISDSTIRGGTEAFF | TGTGCCATCAGCGACTCGACCATCAGGGGCGGCACTGAAGCTTTCTTT
TRBD1 | TRBJ1-6 | TRBV9 | few | CASTTGASYNSPLHF | TGTGCCAGCACCACAGGGGCCTCCTATAATTCACCCCTCCACTTT
- | TRBJ1-3 | TRBV19 | - | CASIGGNFGNTIYF | TGTGCCAGTATTGGAGGGAATTTCGGAAACACCATATATTTT